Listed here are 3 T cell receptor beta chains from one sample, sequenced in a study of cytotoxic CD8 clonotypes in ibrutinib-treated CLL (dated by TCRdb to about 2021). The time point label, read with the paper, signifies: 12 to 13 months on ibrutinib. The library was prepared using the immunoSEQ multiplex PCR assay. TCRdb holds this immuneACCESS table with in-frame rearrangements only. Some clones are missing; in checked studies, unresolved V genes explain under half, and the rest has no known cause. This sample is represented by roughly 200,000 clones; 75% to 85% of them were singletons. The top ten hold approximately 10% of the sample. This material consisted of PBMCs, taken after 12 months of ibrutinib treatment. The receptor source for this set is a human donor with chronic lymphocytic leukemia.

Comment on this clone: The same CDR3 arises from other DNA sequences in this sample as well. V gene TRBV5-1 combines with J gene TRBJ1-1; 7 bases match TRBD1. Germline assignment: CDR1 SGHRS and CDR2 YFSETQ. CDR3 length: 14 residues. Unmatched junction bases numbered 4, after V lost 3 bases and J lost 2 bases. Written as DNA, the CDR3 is TGCGCCAGCAGCTCGGGACAGCCTAACACTGAAGCTTTCTTT. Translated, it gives CASSSGQPNTEAFF. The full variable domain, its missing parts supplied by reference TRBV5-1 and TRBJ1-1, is KAGVTQTPRYLIKTRGQQVTLSCSPISGHRSVSWYQQTPGQGLQFLFEYFSETQRNKGNFPGRFSGRQFSNSRSEMNVSTLELGDSALYLCASSSGQPNTEAFFGQGTRLTVV.

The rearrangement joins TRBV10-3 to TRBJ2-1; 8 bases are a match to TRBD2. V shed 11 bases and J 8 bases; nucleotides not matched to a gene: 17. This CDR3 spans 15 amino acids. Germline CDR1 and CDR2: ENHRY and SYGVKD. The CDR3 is CAGTTRRGGFDEQFF. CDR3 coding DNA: TGTGCCGGCACCACTCGACGGGGGGGTTTCGATGAGCAGTTCTTC.

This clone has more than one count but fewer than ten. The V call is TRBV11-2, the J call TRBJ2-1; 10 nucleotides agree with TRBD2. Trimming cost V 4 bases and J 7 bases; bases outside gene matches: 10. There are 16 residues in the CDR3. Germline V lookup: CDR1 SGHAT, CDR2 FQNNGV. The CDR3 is CASSWLAGGGSNEQFF. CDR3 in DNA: TGTGCCAGCAGCTGGTTAGCGGGGGGCGGGTCGAATGAGCAGTTCTTC. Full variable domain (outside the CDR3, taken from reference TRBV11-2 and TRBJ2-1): EAGVAQSPRYKIIEKRQSVAFWCNPISGHATLYWYQQILGQGPKLLIQFQNNGVVDDSQLPKDRFSAERLKGVDSTLKIQPAKLEDSAVYLCASSWLAGGGSNEQFFGPGTRLTVL.